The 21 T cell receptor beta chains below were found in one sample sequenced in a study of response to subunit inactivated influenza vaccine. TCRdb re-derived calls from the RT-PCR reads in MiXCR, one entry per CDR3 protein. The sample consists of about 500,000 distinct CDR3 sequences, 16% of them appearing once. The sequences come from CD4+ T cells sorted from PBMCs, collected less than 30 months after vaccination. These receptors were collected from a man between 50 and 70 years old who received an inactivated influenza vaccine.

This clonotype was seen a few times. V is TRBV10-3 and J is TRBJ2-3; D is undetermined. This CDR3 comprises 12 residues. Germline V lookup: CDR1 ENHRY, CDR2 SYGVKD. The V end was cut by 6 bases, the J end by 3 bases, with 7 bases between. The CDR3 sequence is CAIRNMTDTQYF. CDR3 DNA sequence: TGTGCCATCAGGAACATGACAGATACGCAGTATTTT.

The CDR3 loop is CSANSPLGMDTQYF. CDR3 in DNA: TGCAGTGCTAACTCCCCCCTTGGGATGGATACGCAGTATTTT. The chain recombines TRBV20-1 with TRBJ2-3; D gene unclear. Germline V gene data show CDR1 as DFQATT and CDR2 as SNEGSKA (reference sequence). V was trimmed by 4 bases and J by 6 bases, leaving 17 bases between them. The CDR3 is 14 residues long.

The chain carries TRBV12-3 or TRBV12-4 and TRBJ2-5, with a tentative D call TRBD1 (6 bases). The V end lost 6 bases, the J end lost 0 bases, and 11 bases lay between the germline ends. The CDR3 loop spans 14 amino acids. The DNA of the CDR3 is TGTGCCAGCAGGCCCGACAGGCACCAAGAGACCCAGTACTTC. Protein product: CASRPDRHQETQYF.

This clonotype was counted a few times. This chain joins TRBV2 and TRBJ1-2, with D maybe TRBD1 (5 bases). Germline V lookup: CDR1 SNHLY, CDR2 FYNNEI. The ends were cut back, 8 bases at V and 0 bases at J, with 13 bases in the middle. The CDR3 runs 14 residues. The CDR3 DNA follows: TGTGCCAGCTCCGGACAAAAAGCTAACTATGGCTACACCTTC. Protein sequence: CASSGQKANYGYTF.

The CDR3 nucleotides read TGTGCCAGCACCCCCCGGGGGTACACTGAAGCTTTCTTT. Its translation: CASTPRGYTEAFF. This chain joins TRBV12-3 or TRBV12-4 and TRBJ1-1; tentative D call: TRBD1 (5 bases). The CDR3 spans 13 residues. Trimming left V 7 bases short and J 3 bases short, with 12 bases between.

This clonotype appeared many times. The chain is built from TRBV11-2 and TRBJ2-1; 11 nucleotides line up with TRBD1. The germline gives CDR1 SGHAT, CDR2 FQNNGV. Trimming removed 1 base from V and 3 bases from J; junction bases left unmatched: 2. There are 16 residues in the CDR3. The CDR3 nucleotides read TGTGCCAGCAGCTTAGGGGGGACAGGGGGCTACAATGAGCAGTTCTTC. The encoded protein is CASSLGGTGGYNEQFF.

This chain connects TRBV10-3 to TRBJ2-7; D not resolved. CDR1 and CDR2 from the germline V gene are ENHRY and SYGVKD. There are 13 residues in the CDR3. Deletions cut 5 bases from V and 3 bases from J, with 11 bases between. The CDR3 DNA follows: TGTGCCATCAGTACAGAGAATGGCTACGAGCAGTACTTC. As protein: CAISTENGYEQYF.

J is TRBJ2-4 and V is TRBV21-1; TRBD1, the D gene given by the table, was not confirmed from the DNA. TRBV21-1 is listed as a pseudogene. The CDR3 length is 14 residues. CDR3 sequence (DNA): TGTGCCACCCACCACAGGGACACACAAAACATTCAGTACTTC. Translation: CATHHRDTQNIQYF.

CDR3 sequence: CASTPRGVEAFF. The DNA of the CDR3 is TGTGCCAGCACCCCTAGGGGGGTTGAAGCTTTCTTT. The rearrangement links TRBV28 to TRBJ1-1; D is perhaps TRBD1 (6 bases). Trimming took 7 bases from V and 7 from J, leaving 13 bases between them. CDR1 and CDR2 from the germline V gene are MDHEN and SYDVKM. The CDR3 extends over 12 amino acids.

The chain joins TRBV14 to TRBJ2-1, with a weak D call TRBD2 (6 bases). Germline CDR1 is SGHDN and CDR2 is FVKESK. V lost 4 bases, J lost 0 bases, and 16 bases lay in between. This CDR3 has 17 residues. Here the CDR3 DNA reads TGTGCCAGCAGCCCGGGAGAGGCCCCGGGCTCCTACAATGAGCAGTTCTTC. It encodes CASSPGEAPGSYNEQFF.

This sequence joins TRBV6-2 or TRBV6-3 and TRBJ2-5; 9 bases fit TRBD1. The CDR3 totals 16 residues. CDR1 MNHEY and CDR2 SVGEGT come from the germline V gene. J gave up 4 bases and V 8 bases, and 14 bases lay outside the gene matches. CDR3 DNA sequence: TGTGCCAGCCATATGGGCGGGACAGGGATGACAGAGACCCAGTACTTC. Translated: CASHMGGTGMTETQYF.

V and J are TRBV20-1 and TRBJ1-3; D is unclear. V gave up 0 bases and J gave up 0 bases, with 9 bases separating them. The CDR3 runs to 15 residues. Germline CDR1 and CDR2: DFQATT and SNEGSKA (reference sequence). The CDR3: CSARDRLSSGNTIYF. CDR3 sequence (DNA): TGCAGTGCTAGAGATAGGTTAAGCTCTGGAAACACCATATATTTT.

The CDR3 spells CASRYDRQGTEAFF. Here the CDR3 DNA reads TGTGCCAGCAGGTACGACCGACAGGGGACTGAAGCTTTCTTT. The chain couples TRBV12-3 or TRBV12-4 to TRBJ1-1; TRBD1 aligns across 8 bases. With 6 bases clipped from V and 5 bases from J, the junction kept 8 bases outside the gene matches. There are 14 residues in the CDR3.

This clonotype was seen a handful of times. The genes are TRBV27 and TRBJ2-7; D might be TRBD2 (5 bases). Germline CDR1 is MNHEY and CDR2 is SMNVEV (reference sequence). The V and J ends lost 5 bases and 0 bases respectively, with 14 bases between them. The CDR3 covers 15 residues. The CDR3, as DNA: TGTGCCAGCAGTGCGCTCCCACGGGGCTCCTACGAGCAGTACTTC. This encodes CASSALPRGSYEQYF.

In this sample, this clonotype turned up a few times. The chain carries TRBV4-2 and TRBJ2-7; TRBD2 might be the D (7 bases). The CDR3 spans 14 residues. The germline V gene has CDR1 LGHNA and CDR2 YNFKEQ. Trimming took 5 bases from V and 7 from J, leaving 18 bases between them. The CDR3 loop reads CASSSHGGLLEQYF. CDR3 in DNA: TGTGCCAGCAGCTCTCACGGGGGGCTGTTGGAGCAGTACTTC.

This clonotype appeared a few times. In DNA form, the CDR3 reads TGCAGCGTTGAAGTGGGCAGGGATGGCTACACCTTC. Protein product: CSVEVGRDGYTF. The rearrangement uses TRBV29-1 and TRBJ1-2; tentative D call: TRBD1 (5 bases). Per the germline V gene, CDR1 is SQVTM and CDR2 is ANQGSEA. This CDR3 has 12 amino acids. Trimming cost V 1 base and J 6 bases, with 9 bases left between them.

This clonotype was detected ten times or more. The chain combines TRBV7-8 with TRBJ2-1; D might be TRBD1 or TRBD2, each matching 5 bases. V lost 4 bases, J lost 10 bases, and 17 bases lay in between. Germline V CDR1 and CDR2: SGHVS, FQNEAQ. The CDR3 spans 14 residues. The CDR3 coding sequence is TGTGCCAGCAGCTGGGGGACCGCGGACGGGGAGCAGTTCTTC. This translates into CASSWGTADGEQFF.

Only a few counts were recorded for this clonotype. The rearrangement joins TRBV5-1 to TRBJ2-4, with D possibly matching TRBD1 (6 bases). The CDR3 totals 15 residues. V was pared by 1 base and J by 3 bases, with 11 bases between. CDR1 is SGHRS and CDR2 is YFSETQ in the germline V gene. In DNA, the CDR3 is TGCGCCAGCAGCTTGACGCCAGGGGACAAAAACATTCAGTACTTC. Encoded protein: CASSLTPGDKNIQYF.

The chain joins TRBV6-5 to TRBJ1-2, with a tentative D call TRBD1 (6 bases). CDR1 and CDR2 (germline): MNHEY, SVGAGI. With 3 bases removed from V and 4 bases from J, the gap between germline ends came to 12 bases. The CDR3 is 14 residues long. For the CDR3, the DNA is TGTGCCAGCAGTTATACAGGGAATGTCTATGGCTACACCTTC. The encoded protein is CASSYTGNVYGYTF.

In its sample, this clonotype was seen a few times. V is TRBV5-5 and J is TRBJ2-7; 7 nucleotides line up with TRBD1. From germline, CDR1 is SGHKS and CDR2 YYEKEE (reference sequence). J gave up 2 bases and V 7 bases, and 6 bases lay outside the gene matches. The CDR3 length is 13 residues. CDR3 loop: CASFRQGAYEQYF. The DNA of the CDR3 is TGTGCCAGCTTTCGGCAGGGGGCCTACGAGCAGTACTTC.

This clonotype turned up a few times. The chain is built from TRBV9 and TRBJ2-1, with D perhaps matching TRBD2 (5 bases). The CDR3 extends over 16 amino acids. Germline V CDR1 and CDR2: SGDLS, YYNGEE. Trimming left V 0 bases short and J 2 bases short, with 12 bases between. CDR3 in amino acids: CASSVDARAAYNEQFF. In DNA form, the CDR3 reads TGTGCCAGCAGCGTAGACGCGCGGGCGGCCTACAATGAGCAGTTCTTC. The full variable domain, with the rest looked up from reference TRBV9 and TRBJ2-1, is DSGVTQTPKHLITATGQRVTLRCSPRSGDLSVYWYQQSLDQGLQFLIQYYNGEERAKGNILERFSAQQFPDLHSELNLSSLELGDSALYFCASSVDARAAYNEQFFGPGTRLTVL.